This T cell receptor (beta chain) was found in a study of blood T cell repertoires in COVID-19. Study at large: Spain, Italy and the United States supplied samples that represented acute and convalescent COVID-19. In each case, the material was cDNA or gDNA derived from T cells, B-cell-depleted T cells, or PBMCs.

The authors' processing: The assay estimated nucleated cells by amplifying reference gene primers. The repertoire was sequenced with immunoSEQ multiplex PCR; TCRdb's copy has only in-frame clones and lacks some. The DNA gave D and trimming, while V, J and clone size come from that table. The sample has hundreds of thousands of clones, less than 90% seen once. Germline V lookup: CDR1 SGHAT, CDR2 FQDESV (reference sequence). There are 16 residues in the CDR3. Trimming at V came to 4 bases and at J to 3 bases, leaving 6 bases not matched to a gene. Followed longitudinally, the Seattle patients had been enrolled during active infection.

The clonotype originates from a woman between 45 and 65 years old with COVID-19, enrolled during active disease. Material: peripheral blood. This chain links TRBV11-1 with TRBJ2-3; TRBD2 matches at 11 bases. In nucleotides, the CDR3 is TGTGCCAGCAGCTCCCGACCTAGCGGGGGGACAGATACGCAGTATTTT. Translated: CASSSRPSGGTDTQYF.